The T cell receptor beta chain under discussion was sequenced for a study of human T cells and chemical hapten exposure (dated by TCRdb to 2020 to 2023). Looking at the study overall: For sensitization, 2% DPC in acetone was applied to a 2 cm by 2 cm area of upper inner arm skin. Weekly therapeutic DPC doses were additionally applied to the scalp of patients throughout the roughly 25-week study period. Patch tests used Finn chambers with 0.01% DPC on the upper back, scored after 6 days by International Contact Dermatitis Research Group standards. Blood samples were taken from patients before sensitization (week 0) and then at 2, 6 and about 24 weeks after DPC sensitization. About 28 alopecia patients gave blood for TCR sequencing at one to four time points (pre-sensitization, 2, 6 and 24 weeks). The libraries were sequenced as a pool, and the TCR yield per sample differed mostly because of small variations in library volumes within the pool. This study followed changes in the peripheral blood TCR repertoire in vivo during primary and secondary sensitization of alopecia patients to the hapten diphenylcyclopropenone (DPC). The mostly female patient cohort included alopecia areata with under or over 50% scalp involvement, alopecia totalis and alopecia universalis.

Libraries were built with RACE. TCRdb names NextSeq 500 as the instrument used. During library preparation, unique molecular identifiers were attached to individual cDNA molecules so that TCRs could be counted in a quantitative, reproducible way. For every blood RNA sample, sequencing covered both the TCR alpha and TCR beta chains. The authors' analysis ran thus. Samples had a median of 95,638 TCRs, with a range from about 23,224 to 750,000. V, J and CDR3 annotation of the TCR reads was carried out using the Decombinator software suite. To make PS versus PT1 abundance plots, every sample was subsampled to the same number of TCRs (28,000). Expanded TCRs were defined as absent before sensitization and observed at least eight times at the 2-week time point. The raw public data were reprocessed by TCRdb itself: fastp quality trimming at Q25, MiXCR clonotype calling, in-frame beta chains only. Rows are combined by CDR3 protein, so each entry shows the most common genes and DNA. These V and J calls originate from TCRdb's pipeline instead of the authors' own analysis. The sample contains 350,000 or so distinct CDR3 sequences, approximately 6.3% of them found a single time. Less than 10% of the sample rests with the top ten.

General findings and caveats noted by the study authors: Significantly more large CDR3 similarity clusters were formed by expanded TCRs than by pre-sensitization or healthy control sets, consistent with antigen-driven responses. Patch test score correlated positively with the number of PT1 expanded TCRs, reaching significance at thresholds 8, 16 and 32 but not at 4. After repeated subsampling, the strength of the expansion versus patch-test correlation and the threshold at which it became significant changed. Alopecia, a presumed autoimmune disease, was present in all patients, so the immune response of the patients might differ from that of healthy individuals. No change with DPC sensitization was found in the number of TCRs above 1 in 1000 frequency, and no evidence of global repertoire structure alterations was found.

A word on this clonotype: What this receptor recognizes is not known. It has no much larger one-base neighbor in the sample; base qualities were not kept.

The junction shows trimming of 6 bases on V and 6 bases on J, and the gene matches do not reach 5 bases of it. The germline V gene supplies CDR1 MNHEY and CDR2 SVGEGT. The CDR3 runs 13 residues from the cysteine to the phenylalanine. Of all the DNA, just the CDR3 is kept, 39 bases in frame from base 1. Sample time point, as interpreted from the label and publication: patch test 1, 2 weeks after DPC sensitization. The label giving this sample's treatment or condition can be read as: therapeutic diphenylcyclopropenone sensitization with weekly scalp DPC. At each patch-test visit, blood was drawn before the patch test was applied. Eligible patients were aged 18 to 70, diagnosed with alopecia, deemed suitable for DPC therapy, and excluded if pregnant. Unfractionated whole blood was collected in Tempus Blood RNA tubes, and total RNA was extracted from that blood.

The source was whole blood, collected in connection with sensitization to the hapten diphenylcyclopropenone (DPC). The TCR originated in a woman aged 18 to 35 with alopecia areata. Some clones in this sample may be carry-over from other donors' samples. The chain links TRBV6-2 or TRBV6-3 with TRBJ1-5; 7 of the junction bases match TRBD1. The DNA sequence is given as TGTGCCAGCAGAAGACAGGGCGGTCAGCCCCAGCATTTT. The encoded protein is CASRRQGGQPQHF.